The next 4 T cell receptor beta chains were all read from a single sample in a study of shared T cell receptors in the human thymus. Assay used: immunoSEQ multiplex PCR; TCRdb lists only in-frame clones, some missing. The data show hundreds of thousands of clones, 70% to 90% seen once. These same data were also listed under a study on human thymus T cells.

The specimen was thymocytes. The receptors originated from a girl less than two years old with a congenital heart defect.

This clone appeared a few times. CDR3 sequence reads: CASSPGDRSYEQYF. CDR3 nucleotide sequence: TGTGCCAGCAGCCCTGGGGACAGGTCCTACGAGCAGTACTTC. The V and J genes are TRBV25-1 and TRBJ2-7; 8 bases line up with TRBD1. After removal of 6 bases from V and 1 base from J, the junction contained 5 bases not matched to a gene. CDR1 is MGHDK and CDR2 is SYGVNS in the germline V gene. The CDR3 is 14 residues long.

The chain employs TRBV6-1 and TRBJ1-3; D not resolved. Germline-derived CDR1 and CDR2 are MNHNS and SASEGT. CDR3 length equals 15 residues. Trimming took 6 bases from V and 0 from J, leaving 12 bases between them. The CDR3 DNA is TGTGCCAGCAGAGCCGCCTTATCCTCTGGAAACACCATATATTTT. Its translation is CASRAALSSGNTIYF.

This clone was counted only a few times. The chain employs TRBV9 and TRBJ2-7, with D possibly being TRBD1 (5 bases). Trimming removed 0 bases from V and 4 bases from J, with 8 bases in between. The CDR3 runs 13 residues. In germline, CDR1 is SGDLS, CDR2 YYNGEE. The CDR3 sequence is CASSVVKGYEQYF. The CDR3 region has the DNA TGTGCCAGCAGCGTAGTAAAGGGGTACGAGCAGTACTTC.

J is TRBJ2-7 and V is TRBV30; D remains ambiguous. This CDR3 contains 11 residues. Germline V gene data show CDR1 as GTSNPN and CDR2 as SVGIG (reference sequence). V lost 1 base, J lost 5 bases, and 6 bases lay in between. CDR3 loop: CAWSAYNEQYF. Here the CDR3 DNA reads TGTGCCTGGAGTGCCTATAACGAGCAGTACTTC.